This T cell receptor beta chain derives from a study of radiotherapy plus CTLA-4 blockade in lung cancer. Study details: The study recorded objective responses in less than 20% of patients and disease control in approximately 31%.

Focal radiation plus CTLA-4 blockade with ipilimumab was administered to patients who had chemo-refractory metastatic non-small-cell lung cancer. Sequenced by immunoSEQ multiplex PCR; TCRdb stores in-frame clones only, minus some. In the table there are roughly 120,000 clones, roughly 74% of which are singletons. Remarks on this clone: The antigen is not known.

Study outcomes and limitations: TCR clones from tumors expanded in blood after radiotherapy plus ipilimumab.

Germline V lookup: CDR1 MNHEY, CDR2 SVGAGI. V lost 9 bases and J lost 5, with 14 bases in between. The CDR3 runs 12 residues. The V call is TRBV6-5, the J call TRBJ2-7, with D perhaps TRBD1 (6 bases). The sequencing used peripheral blood, collected from a patient treated with radiotherapy plus ipilimumab. The sequence was obtained from a human donor with non-small cell lung cancer who had a partial response to radiotherapy plus ipilimumab. The CDR3 loop reads CASRLQGNEQYF. In DNA, the CDR3 is TGTGCCAGTAGACTACAGGGTAACGAGCAGTACTTC.